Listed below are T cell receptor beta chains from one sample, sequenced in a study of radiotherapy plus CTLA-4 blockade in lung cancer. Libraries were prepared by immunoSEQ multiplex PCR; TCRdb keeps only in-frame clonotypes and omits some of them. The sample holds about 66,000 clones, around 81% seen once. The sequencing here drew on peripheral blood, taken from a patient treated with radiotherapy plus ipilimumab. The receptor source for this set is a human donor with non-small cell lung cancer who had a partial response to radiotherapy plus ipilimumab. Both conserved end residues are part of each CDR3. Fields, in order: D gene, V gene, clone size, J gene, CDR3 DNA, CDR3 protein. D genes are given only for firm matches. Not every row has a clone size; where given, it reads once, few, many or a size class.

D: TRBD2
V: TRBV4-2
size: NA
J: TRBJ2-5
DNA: TGTGCCAGCAGCCAAGAGGCTAGCGGGGGACCCCAAGAGACCCAGTACTTC
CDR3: CASSQEASGGPQETQYF

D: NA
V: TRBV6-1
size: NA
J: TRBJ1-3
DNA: TGTGCCAGCAGCCGGGACAATACGGGCACCATATATTTT
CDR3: CASSRDNTGTIYF

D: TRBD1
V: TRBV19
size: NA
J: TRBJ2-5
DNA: TGTGCCAGTAGCCAATCACCCGGGACAGCGTCTGGGACCCAGTACTTC
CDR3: CASSQSPGTASGTQYF

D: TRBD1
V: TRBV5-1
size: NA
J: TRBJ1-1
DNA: TGCGCCAGCGGGACAGGGGCGAACACTGAAGCTTTCTTT
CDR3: CASGTGANTEAFF

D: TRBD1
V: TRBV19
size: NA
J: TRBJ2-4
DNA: TGTGCCAGTAGTACCGGGACAGACCTAGCCAAAAACATTCAGTACTTC
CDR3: CASSTGTDLAKNIQYF

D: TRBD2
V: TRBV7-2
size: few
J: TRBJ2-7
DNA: TGTGCCAGCAGCTCGGCTAGCGGGTTCTACGAGCAGTACTTC
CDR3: CASSSASGFYEQYF

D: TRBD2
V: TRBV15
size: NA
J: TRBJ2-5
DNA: TGTGCCACCAGCAGAGTTAAAACTAGCGGGGGCACTGGAGAAGAGACCCAGTACTTC
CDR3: CATSRVKTSGGTGEETQYF

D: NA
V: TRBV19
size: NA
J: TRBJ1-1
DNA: TGTGCCAGTACCCCGGGGGGGGCAAGTCGCACTGAAGCTTTCTTT
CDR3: CASTPGGASRTEAFF

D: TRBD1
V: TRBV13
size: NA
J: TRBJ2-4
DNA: TGTGCCAGCAGCCGGGACAGGGATTCCATTCAGTACTTC
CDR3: CASSRDRDSIQYF

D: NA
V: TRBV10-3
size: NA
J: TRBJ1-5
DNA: TGTGCCGGGGGGGGTAGCAATCAGCCCCAGCATTTT
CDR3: CAGGGSNQPQHF

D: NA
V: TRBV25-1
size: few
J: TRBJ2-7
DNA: TGTGCCAGCAGTGCCACGGGTCGCGAGCAGTACTTC
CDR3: CASSATGREQYF

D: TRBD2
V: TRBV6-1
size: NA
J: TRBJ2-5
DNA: TGTGCCAGCAGTGACCCACTAGCGGGAGAGACCCAGTACTTC
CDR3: CASSDPLAGETQYF

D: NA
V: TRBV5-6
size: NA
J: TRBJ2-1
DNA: TGTGCCAGCAGCTTACAGGACCGCAATGAGCAGTTCTTC
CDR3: CASSLQDRNEQFF

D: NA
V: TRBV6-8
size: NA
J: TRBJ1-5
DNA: TGTGCCAGAGAGGGGGGGGGCGATGGAGATCAGCCCCAGCATTTT
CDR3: CAREGGGDGDQPQHF

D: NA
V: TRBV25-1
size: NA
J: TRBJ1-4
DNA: TGTGCCAGCGAGCGGACGAATGCACCCCCAAATGAAAAACTGTTTTTT
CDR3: CASERTNAPPNEKLFF

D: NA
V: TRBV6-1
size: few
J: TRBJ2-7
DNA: TGTGCCAGCAGCCTCGGACTCCTTCCGTTTTACGAGCAGTACTTC
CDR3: CASSLGLLPFYEQYF

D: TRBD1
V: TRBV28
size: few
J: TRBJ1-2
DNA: TGTGCCAGCAGTTTATCCGCCGGGACAGGGGAAGCTAACTATGGCTACACCTTC
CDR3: CASSLSAGTGEANYGYTF

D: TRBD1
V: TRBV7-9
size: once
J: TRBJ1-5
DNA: TGTGCCAGCAGCCGGGAGGACAGGGGCAATCAGCCCCAGCATTTT
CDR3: CASSREDRGNQPQHF

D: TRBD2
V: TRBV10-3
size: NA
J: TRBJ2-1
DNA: TGTGCCATCAGTGGGCCCTCCGAACAGATAGCGGGAGGGATTGAGCAGTTCTTC
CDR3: CAISGPSEQIAGGIEQFF

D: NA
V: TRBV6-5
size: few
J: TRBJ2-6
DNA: TGTGCCAGCAGCCTGGACAACTCTGGGGCCAACGTCCTGACTTTC
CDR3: CASSLDNSGANVLTF

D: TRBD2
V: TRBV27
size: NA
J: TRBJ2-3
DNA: TGTGCCAGCAGGCAGCGGACTAGCGGGAGGGCCCCAGATACGCAGTATTTT
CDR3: CASRQRTSGRAPDTQYF

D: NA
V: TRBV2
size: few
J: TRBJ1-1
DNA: TGTGCCAGCAGTGGTCAGGGATTGGACACTGAAGCTTTCTTT
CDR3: CASSGQGLDTEAFF

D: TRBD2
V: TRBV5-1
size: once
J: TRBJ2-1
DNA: TGCGCCAGCAGGTCACTAGCGGGGCCCAATGAGCAGTTCTTC
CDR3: CASRSLAGPNEQFF

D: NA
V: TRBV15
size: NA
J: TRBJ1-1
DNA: TGTGCCACCAGCCCCCATCCACAGGATTGGGCTTTCTTT
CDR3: CATSPHPQDWAFF

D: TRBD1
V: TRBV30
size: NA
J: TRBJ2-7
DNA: TGTGCCTGGAGTGTGGCCACGGCCAGGACAGGGTATTACGAGCAGTACTTC
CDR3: CAWSVATARTGYYEQYF

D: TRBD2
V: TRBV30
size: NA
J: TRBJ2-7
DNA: TGTGCCTGGAGTGGAGGGGGGACTAGCGGGTACGAGCAGTACTTC
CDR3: CAWSGGGTSGYEQYF

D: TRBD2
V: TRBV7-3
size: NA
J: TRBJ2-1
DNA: TGTGCCAGCAGCGCGGGACTAGTTTCCTACAATGAGCAGTTCTTC
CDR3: CASSAGLVSYNEQFF

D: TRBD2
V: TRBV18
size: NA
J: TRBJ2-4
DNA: TGTGCCAGCTCACCATTAAGCGGGATAGCCAAAAACATTCAGTACTTC
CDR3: CASSPLSGIAKNIQYF